Listed here are 21 T cell receptor beta chains from one sample, sequenced in a study of CXCR3-negative and CXCR3-positive naive CD8 T cells (dated by TCRdb to between 2018 and 2021). Their target antigens are unknown. What the research found in general, with its limitations: Compared with CXCR3-negative naive cells, CXCR3-positive naive cells had TRB CDR3s with higher hydrophobicity (lower Kidera factor 4), lower energy, and higher strength and volume indices.

Sequencing was performed on a NextSeq 550. The Human TCR Profiling Kit (MiLaboratory) was used to make UMI-labeled 5' RACE TRB cDNA libraries. Each entry corresponds to one CDR3 protein sequence from reads that TCRdb reprocessed, and DNA is not given. The sample's own table lists about 150,000 distinct CDR3 sequences. The ten largest clones add up to nearly 0.5% of the sample. The sample taken for sequencing was naive CXCR3+ CD8+ T cells from blood. The cell subset or site label, read with the paper, signifies: CD45RO-CCR7+CD27+CD95- naive CD8+ T cells expressing CXCR3 (TNR3+). These receptors were taken from a human donor in good health. Some clones in this sample may be carry-over from other donors' samples.

The gene calls are TRBV27 and TRBJ1-2; with no DNA, the TCRdb D assignment of TRBD1 cannot be verified. The CDR3 loop spans 13 amino acids. Germline V CDR1 and CDR2: MNHEY, SMNVEV (reference sequence). The CDR3: CASSSGRFFGYTF.

The chain combines TRBV20-1 with TRBJ1-2. Per germline, CDR1 DFQATT and CDR2 SNEGSKA (reference sequence). The CDR3 extends over 14 amino acids. CDR3 residues: CSARDIEILYGYTF.

The chain employs TRBV2 and TRBJ1-4; the TRBD1 assignment by TCRdb is unverifiable without DNA. CDR1 is SNHLY, CDR2 FYNNEI, per germline. CDR3 size: 13 residues. CDR3 region: CASITGKDEKLFF.

J is TRBJ2-7 and V is TRBV28; with no DNA, the TCRdb D assignment of TRBD1 cannot be verified. The CDR3 extends over 15 amino acids. Germline V gene sequence: CDR1 MDHEN, CDR2 SYDVKM. CDR3 amino acids: CASSEGTGFAYEQYF. The variable domain in full, completed from reference TRBV28 and TRBJ2-7, reads DVKVTQSSRYLVKRTGEKVFLECVQDMDHENMFWYRQDPGLGLRLIYFSYDVKMKEKGDIPEGYSVSREKKERFSLILESASTNQTSMYLCASSEGTGFAYEQYFGPGTRLTVT.

The chain has TRBV7-9 and TRBJ2-2; the TRBD2 assignment by TCRdb is unverifiable without DNA. The CDR3 has 19 amino acids. CDR1 is SEHNR and CDR2 is FQNEAQ in the germline V gene (reference sequence). This CDR3 reads CASSFIVAGAFANTGELFF.

This chain uses TRBV4-1 with TRBJ1-1; with no DNA, the TCRdb D assignment of TRBD1 cannot be verified. The CDR3 is made up of 15 amino acids. Germline values: CDR1 MGHRA, CDR2 YSYEKL. The CDR3 loop reads CASSQDTGSDTEAFF.

The chain's CDR3 is CATSDSGNEQFF. The chain employs TRBV24-1 and TRBJ2-1. CDR3 length: 12 residues. From germline, CDR1 is KGHDR and CDR2 SFDVKD.

The rearrangement links TRBV12-3 or TRBV12-4 to TRBJ2-4. The CDR3 loop spans 14 amino acids. The chain's CDR3 is CASSLELAKNIQYF.

V and J are TRBV7-9 and TRBJ2-1; the D gene TCRdb calls, TRBD2, cannot be checked with no DNA. Per the germline V gene, CDR1 is SEHNR and CDR2 is FQNEAQ (reference sequence). This CDR3 spans 15 amino acids. The CDR3 spells CASSLFGRDYNEQFF. The full variable domain, completed using reference TRBV7-9 and TRBJ2-1, is DTGVSQNPRHKITKRGQNVTFRCDPISEHNRLYWYRQTLGQGPEFLTYFQNEAQLEKSRLLSDRFSAERPKGSFSTLEIQRTEQGDSAMYLCASSLFGRDYNEQFFGPGTRLTVL.

V usage is TRBV7-9 and J usage is TRBJ2-7; TCRdb reports TRBD1, a call that lacks DNA to check it against. Germline V gene sequence: CDR1 SEHNR, CDR2 FQNEAQ (reference sequence). This CDR3 is 15 amino acids long. The CDR3 loop is CASSQAGGSAYEQYF.

The rearrangement joins TRBV4-3 to TRBJ1-1. The CDR3 extends over 14 amino acids. The V gene's germline CDR1 is LGHNA and CDR2 YSLEER. The CDR3 loop reads CASSQGAMNTEAFF.

J is TRBJ2-1 and V is TRBV20-1; TCRdb indicates TRBD1, and absent DNA this call remains unverified. CDR1 and CDR2 (germline): DFQATT, SNEGSKA (reference sequence). The CDR3 is 16 amino acids. The CDR3 sequence is CSATPGWDRAYNEQFF.

This sequence joins TRBV7-9 and TRBJ1-5; checking the TCRdb D call of TRBD1 is not possible without DNA. The CDR3 contains 14 residues. Germline V gene sequence: CDR1 SEHNR, CDR2 FQNEAQ (reference sequence). The chain's CDR3 is CASSLDSSNQPQHF.

The chain couples TRBV4-3 to TRBJ2-6. The CDR3 is made up of 16 amino acids. Germline V CDR1 and CDR2: LGHNA, YSLEER. CDR3 in amino acids: CASSHSSSSGANVLTF.

The J gene is TRBJ2-7, the V gene TRBV5-1; without DNA, the TCRdb call of TRBD1 cannot be checked. CDR1 SGHRS and CDR2 YFSETQ come from the germline V gene. The CDR3 is 14 amino acids. The CDR3 loop reads CASSHGQGTYEQYF.

The chain couples TRBV20-1 to TRBJ2-5; absent DNA, TCRdb's TRBD2 call cannot be checked. CDR1 and CDR2 (germline): DFQATT, SNEGSKA (reference sequence). The CDR3 sequence is 17 residues long. CDR3 amino acids: CSARILSREGWGETQYF.

J is TRBJ2-7 and V is TRBV3-1; checking the TCRdb D call of TRBD1 is not possible without DNA. Germline V gene sequence: CDR1 LGHDT, CDR2 YNNKEL (reference sequence). CDR3 length: 15 amino acids. The CDR3 sequence is CASSQEAGGAYEQYF.

The chain combines TRBV25-1 with TRBJ2-7; TCRdb designates TRBD1, a call that cannot be tested without DNA. CDR1 is MGHDK, CDR2 SYGVNS, per germline. The CDR3 sequence is 12 residues long. The chain's CDR3 is CASSVSRYEQYF.

The rearrangement joins TRBV27 to TRBJ2-7; the TCRdb D gene call, TRBD1, has no DNA to confirm it. Germline V lookup: CDR1 MNHEY, CDR2 SMNVEV (reference sequence). The CDR3 runs 14 residues. The chain's CDR3 is CASSSGTGDYEQYF.

This sequence joins TRBV7-9 and TRBJ2-7. The germline CDR1 and CDR2 sequences are SEHNR and FQNEAQ (reference sequence). This CDR3 has 16 residues. The CDR3 reads CASSLLPKEGSYEQYF.

The chain links TRBV9 to TRBJ2-3; as DNA is missing, the TRBD2 call by TCRdb cannot be tested. CDR1 is SGDLS, CDR2 YYNGEE, per germline. This CDR3 contains 14 residues. The CDR3 loop reads CASSLSGKLDTQYF.